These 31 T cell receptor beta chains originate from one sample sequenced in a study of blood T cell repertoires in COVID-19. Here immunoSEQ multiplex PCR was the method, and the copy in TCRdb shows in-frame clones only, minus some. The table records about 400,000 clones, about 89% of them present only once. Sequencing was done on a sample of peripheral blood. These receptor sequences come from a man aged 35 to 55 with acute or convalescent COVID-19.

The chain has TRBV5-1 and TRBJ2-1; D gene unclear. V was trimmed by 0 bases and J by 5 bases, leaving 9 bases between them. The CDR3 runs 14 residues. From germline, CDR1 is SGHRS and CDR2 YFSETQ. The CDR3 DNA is TGCGCCAGCAGCTTGGTGGGCTTTAACAATGAGCAGTTCTTC. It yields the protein CASSLVGFNNEQFF.

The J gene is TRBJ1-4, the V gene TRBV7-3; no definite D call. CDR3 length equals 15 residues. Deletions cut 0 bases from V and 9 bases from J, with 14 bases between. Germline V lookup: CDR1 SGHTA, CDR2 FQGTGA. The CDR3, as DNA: TGTGCCAGCAGCTTAACGGGCGGAGGGAATAAAAAACTGTTTTTT. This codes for CASSLTGGGNKKLFF. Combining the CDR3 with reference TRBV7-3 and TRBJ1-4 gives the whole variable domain GAGVSQTPSNKVTEKGKYVELRCDPISGHTALYWYRQSLGQGPEFLIYFQGTGAADDSGLPNDRFFAVRPEGSVSTLKIQRTERGDSAVYLCASSLTGGGNKKLFFGSGTQLSVL.

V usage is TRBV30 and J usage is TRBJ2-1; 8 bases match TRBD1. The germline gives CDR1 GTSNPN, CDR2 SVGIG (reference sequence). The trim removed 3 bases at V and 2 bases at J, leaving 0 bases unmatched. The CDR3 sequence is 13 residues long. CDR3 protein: CAWRQGAYNEQFF. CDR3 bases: TGTGCCTGGAGACAGGGGGCCTACAATGAGCAGTTCTTC.

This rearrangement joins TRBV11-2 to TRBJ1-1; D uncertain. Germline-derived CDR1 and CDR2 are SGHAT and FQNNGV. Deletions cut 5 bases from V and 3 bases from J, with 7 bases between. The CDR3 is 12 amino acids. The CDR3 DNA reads TGTGCCAGCAGCCCGCAGGACACTGAAGCTTTCTTT. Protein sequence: CASSPQDTEAFF.

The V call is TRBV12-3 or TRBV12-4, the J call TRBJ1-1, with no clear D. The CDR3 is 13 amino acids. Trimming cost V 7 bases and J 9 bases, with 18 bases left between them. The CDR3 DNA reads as TGTGCCAGCACACTAGCGACCCAGTCGAAAGCTTTCTTT. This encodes CASTLATQSKAFF.

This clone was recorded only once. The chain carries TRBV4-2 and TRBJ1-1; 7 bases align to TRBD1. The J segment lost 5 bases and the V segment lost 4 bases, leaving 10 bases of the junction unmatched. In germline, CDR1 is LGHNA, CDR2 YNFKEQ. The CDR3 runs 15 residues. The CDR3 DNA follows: TGTGCCAGCAGCCGAAATTACAGGGGTAGGACTGAAGCTTTCTTT. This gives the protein CASSRNYRGRTEAFF.

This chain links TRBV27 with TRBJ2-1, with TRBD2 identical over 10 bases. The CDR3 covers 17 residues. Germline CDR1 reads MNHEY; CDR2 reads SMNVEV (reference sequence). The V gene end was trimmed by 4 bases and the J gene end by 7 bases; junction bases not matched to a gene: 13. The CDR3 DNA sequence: TGTGCCAGCAGTTATTCCCTAGCGAGCGGGGGGGCGAATGAGCAGTTCTTC. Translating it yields CASSYSLASGGANEQFF.

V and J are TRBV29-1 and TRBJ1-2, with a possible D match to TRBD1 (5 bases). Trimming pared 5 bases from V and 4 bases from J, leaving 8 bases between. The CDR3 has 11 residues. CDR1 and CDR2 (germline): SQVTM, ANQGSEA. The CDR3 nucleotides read TGCAGCGTTCCCGGGGGCTATGGCTACACCTTC. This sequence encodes CSVPGGYGYTF.

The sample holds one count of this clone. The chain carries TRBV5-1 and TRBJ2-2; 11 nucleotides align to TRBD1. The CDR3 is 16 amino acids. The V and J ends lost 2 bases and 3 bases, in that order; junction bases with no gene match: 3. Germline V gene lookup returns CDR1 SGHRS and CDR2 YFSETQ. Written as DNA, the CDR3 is TGCGCCAGCAGCTTAAGGGGACAGGGGGACACCGGGGAGCTGTTTTTT. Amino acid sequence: CASSLRGQGDTGELFF.

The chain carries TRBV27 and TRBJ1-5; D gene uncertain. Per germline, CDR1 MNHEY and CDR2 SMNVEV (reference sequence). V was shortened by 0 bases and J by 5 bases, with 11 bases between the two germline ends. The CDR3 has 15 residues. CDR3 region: CASSLSGGGHQPQHF. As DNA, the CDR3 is TGTGCCAGCAGTTTATCGGGAGGAGGGCATCAGCCCCAGCATTTT.

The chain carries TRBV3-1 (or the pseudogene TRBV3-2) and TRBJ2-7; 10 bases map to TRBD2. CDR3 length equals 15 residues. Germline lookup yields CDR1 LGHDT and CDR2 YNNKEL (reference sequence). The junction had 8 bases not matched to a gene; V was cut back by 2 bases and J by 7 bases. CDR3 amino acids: CASSQSPAGGLEQYF. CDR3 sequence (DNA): TGTGCCAGCAGCCAATCTCCAGCGGGGGGGCTTGAGCAGTACTTC.

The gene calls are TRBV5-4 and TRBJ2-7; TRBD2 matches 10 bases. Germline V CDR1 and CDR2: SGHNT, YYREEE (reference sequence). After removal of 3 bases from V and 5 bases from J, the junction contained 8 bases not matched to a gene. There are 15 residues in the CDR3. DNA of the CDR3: TGTGCCAGCAGCTCTAAGACTAGCGGGTCTGACGAGCAGTACTTC. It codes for CASSSKTSGSDEQYF.

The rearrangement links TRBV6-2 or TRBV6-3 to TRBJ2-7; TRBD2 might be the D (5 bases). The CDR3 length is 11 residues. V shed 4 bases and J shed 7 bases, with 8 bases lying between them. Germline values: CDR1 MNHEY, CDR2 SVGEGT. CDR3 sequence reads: CASSWPGEQYF. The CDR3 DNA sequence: TGTGCCAGCAGTTGGCCGGGGGAGCAGTACTTC.

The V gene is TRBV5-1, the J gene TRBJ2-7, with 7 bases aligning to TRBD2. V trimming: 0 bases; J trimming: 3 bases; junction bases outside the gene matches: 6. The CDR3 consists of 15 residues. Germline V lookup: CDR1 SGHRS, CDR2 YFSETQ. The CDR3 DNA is TGCGCCAGCAGCTTGGGAGGGAGGGTTTACTACGAGCAGTACTTC. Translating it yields CASSLGGRVYYEQYF.

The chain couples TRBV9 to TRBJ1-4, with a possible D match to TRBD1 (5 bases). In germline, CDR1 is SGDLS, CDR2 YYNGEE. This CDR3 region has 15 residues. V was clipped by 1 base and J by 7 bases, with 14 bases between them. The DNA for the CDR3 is TGTGCCAGCAGCGTACAGACTACCGGGGGTGAAAAACTGTTTTTT. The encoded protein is CASSVQTTGGEKLFF.

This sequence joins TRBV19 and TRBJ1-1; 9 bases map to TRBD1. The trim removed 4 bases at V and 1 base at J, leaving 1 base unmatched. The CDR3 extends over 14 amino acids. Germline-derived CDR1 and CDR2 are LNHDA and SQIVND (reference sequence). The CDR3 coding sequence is TGTGCCAGTAGTACGGACAGGGGGAACACTGAAGCTTTCTTT. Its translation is CASSTDRGNTEAFF.

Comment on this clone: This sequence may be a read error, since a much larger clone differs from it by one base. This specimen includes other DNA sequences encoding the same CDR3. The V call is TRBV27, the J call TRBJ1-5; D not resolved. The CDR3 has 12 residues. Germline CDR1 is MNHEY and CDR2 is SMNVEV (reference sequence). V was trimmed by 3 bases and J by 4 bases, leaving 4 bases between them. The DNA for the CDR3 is TGTGCCAGCAGTTTTTTAAATCAGCCCCAGCATTTT. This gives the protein CASSFLNQPQHF.

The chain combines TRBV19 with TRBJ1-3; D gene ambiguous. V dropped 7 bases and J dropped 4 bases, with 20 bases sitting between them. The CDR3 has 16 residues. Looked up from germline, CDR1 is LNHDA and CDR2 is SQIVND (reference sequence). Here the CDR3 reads CASNIRARAAGNTIYF. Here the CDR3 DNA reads TGTGCCAGTAACATCCGCGCCAGAGCGGCCGGAAACACCATATATTTT.

CDR3 amino acids: CASSPSGTVRAFF. As DNA, the CDR3 is TGTGCCAGCTCACCCTCAGGGACAGTAAGAGCTTTCTTT. V is TRBV18 and J is TRBJ1-1; 7 bases are a match to TRBD1. The germline gives CDR1 KGHSH, CDR2 LQKENI. This CDR3 has 13 amino acids. V was pared by 3 bases and J by 10 bases, with 8 bases of the junction left unmatched.

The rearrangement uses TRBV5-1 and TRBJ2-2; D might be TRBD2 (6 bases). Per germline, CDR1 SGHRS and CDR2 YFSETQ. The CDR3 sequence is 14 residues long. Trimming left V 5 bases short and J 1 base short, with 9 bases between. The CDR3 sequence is CASSSAGNTGELFF. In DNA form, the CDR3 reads TGCGCCAGCAGTTCAGCGGGGAACACCGGGGAGCTGTTTTTT. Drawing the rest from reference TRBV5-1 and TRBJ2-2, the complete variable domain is KAGVTQTPRYLIKTRGQQVTLSCSPISGHRSVSWYQQTPGQGLQFLFEYFSETQRNKGNFPGRFSGRQFSNSRSEMNVSTLELGDSALYLCASSSAGNTGELFFGEGSRLTVL.

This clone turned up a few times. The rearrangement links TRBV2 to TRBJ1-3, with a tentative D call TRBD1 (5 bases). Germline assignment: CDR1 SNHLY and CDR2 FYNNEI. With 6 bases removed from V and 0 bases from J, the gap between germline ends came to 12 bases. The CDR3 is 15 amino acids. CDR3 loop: CASRITQGSGNTIYF. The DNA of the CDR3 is TGTGCCAGCAGAATCACTCAGGGCTCTGGAAACACCATATATTTT. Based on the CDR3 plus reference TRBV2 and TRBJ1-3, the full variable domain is EPEVTQTPSHQVTQMGQEVILRCVPISNHLYFYWYRQILGQKVEFLVSFYNNEISEKSEIFDDQFSVERPDGSNFTLKIRSTKLEDSAMYFCASRITQGSGNTIYFGEGSWLTVV.

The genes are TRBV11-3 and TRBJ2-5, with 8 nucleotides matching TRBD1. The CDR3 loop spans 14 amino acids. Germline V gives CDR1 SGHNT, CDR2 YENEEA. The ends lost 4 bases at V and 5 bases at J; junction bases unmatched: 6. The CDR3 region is CASSSRTGRETQYF. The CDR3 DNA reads TGTGCCAGCAGCTCCAGGACAGGGAGGGAGACCCAGTACTTC.

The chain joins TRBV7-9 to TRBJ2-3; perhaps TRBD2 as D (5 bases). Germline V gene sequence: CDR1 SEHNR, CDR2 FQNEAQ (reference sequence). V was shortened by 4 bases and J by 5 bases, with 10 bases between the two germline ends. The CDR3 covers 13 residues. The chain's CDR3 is CASSSVLEDTQYF. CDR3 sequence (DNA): TGTGCCAGCAGCTCAGTACTAGAAGATACGCAGTATTTT.

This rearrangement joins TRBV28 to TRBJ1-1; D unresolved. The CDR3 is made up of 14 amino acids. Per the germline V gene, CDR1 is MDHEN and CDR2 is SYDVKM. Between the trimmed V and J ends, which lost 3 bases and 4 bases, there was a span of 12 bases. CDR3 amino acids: CASSFRGSSTEAFF. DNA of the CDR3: TGTGCCAGCAGTTTCCGTGGGAGTAGCACTGAAGCTTTCTTT. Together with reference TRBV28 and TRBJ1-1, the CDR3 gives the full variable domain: DVKVTQSSRYLVKRTGEKVFLECVQDMDHENMFWYRQDPGLGLRLIYFSYDVKMKEKGDIPEGYSVSREKKERFSLILESASTNQTSMYLCASSFRGSSTEAFFGQGTRLTVV.

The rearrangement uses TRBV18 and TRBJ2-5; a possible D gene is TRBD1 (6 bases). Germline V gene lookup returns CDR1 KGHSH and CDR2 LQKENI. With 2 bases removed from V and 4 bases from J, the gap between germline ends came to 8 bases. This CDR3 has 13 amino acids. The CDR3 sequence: CASSPDRLETQYF. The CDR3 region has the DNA TGTGCCAGCTCACCAGACAGGTTAGAGACCCAGTACTTC.

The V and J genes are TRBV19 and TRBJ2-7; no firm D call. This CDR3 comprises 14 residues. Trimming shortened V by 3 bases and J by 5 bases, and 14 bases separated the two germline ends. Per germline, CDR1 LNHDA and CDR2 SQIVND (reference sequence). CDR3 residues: CASSIFLASNEQYF. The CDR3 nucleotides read TGTGCCAGTAGTATCTTTCTGGCTTCCAACGAGCAGTACTTC.

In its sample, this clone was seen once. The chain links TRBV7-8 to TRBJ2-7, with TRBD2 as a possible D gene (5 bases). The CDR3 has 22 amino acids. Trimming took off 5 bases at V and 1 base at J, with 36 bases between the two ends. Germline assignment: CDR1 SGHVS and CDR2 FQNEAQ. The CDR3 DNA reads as TGTGCCAGCAGCCAGCCGTGGCAGGCGAGGGCCGCCCAAGTAGAAACTTCCTACGAGCAGTACTTC. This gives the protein CASSQPWQARAAQVETSYEQYF.

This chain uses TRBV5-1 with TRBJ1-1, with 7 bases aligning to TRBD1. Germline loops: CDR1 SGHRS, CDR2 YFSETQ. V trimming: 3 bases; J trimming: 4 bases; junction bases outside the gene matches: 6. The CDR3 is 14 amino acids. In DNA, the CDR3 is TGCGCCAGCAGCTCCCGACAGGGTGTCACTGAAGCTTTCTTT. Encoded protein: CASSSRQGVTEAFF.

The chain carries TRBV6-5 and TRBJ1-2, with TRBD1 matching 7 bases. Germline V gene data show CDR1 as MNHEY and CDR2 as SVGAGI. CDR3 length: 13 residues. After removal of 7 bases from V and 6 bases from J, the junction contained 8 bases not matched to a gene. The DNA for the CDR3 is TGTGCCAGCACCAGGGGGGATACTAATGGCTACACCTTC. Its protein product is CASTRGDTNGYTF.

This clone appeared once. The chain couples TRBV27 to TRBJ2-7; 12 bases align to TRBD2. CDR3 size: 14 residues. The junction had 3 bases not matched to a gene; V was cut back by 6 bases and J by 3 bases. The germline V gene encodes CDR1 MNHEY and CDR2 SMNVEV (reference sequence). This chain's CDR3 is CASRGLAGLYEQYF. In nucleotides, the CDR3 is TGTGCCAGCAGGGGACTAGCGGGCCTCTACGAGCAGTACTTC.

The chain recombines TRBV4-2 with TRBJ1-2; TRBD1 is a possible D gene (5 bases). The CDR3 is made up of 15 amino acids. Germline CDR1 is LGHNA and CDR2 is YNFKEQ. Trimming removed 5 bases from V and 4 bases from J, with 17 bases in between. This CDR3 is CASSSHTGDTYGYTF. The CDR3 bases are TGTGCCAGCAGCTCGCACACGGGGGATACCTATGGCTACACCTTC.